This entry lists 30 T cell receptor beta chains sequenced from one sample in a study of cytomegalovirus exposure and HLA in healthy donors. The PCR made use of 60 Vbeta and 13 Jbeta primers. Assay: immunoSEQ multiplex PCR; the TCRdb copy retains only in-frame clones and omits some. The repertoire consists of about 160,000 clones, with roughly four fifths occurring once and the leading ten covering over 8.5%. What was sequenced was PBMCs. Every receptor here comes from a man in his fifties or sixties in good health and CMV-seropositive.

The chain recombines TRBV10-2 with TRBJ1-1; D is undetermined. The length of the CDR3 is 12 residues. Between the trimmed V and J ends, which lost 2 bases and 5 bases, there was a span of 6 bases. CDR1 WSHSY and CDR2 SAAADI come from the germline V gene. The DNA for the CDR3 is TGCGCCAGCAGTGAGCGGGTAACTGAAGCTTTCTTT. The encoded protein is CASSERVTEAFF.

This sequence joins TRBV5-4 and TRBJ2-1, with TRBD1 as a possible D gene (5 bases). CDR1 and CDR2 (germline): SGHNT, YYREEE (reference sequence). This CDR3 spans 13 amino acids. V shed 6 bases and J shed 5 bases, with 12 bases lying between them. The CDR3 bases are TGTGCCAGCATGACAGCCGTCGACAATGAGCAGTTCTTC. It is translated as CASMTAVDNEQFF.

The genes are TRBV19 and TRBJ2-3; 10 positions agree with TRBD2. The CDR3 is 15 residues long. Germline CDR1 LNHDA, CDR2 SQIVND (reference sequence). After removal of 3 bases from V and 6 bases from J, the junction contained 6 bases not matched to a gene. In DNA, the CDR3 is TGTGCCAGTAGTATTTTCCTAGCGGGAGCGGATACGCAGTATTTT. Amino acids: CASSIFLAGADTQYF.

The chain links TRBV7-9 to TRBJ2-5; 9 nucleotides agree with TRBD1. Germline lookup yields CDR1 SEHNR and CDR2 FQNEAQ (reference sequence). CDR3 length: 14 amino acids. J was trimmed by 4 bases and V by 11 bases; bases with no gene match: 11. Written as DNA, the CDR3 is TGTGCCTCAGGGAGGGACAGGGAAGGAGAGACCCAGTACTTC. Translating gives CASGRDREGETQYF.

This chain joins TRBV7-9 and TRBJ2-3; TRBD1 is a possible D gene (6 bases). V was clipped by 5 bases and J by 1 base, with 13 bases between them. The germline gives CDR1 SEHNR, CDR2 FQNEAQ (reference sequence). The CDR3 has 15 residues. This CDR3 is CASSPRGPGTDTQYF. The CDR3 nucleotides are TGTGCCAGCAGCCCCAGGGGTCCTGGCACAGATACGCAGTATTTT. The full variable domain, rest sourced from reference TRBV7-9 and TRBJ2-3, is DTGVSQNPRHKITKRGQNVTFRCDPISEHNRLYWYRQTLGQGPEFLTYFQNEAQLEKSRLLSDRFSAERPKGSFSTLEIQRTEQGDSAMYLCASSPRGPGTDTQYFGPGTRLTVL.

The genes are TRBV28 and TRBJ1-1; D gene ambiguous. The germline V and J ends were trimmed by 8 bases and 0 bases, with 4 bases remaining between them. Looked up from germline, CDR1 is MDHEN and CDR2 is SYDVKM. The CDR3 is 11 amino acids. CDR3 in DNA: TGTGCCAGCGAGATGAACACTGAAGCTTTCTTT. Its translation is CASEMNTEAFF.

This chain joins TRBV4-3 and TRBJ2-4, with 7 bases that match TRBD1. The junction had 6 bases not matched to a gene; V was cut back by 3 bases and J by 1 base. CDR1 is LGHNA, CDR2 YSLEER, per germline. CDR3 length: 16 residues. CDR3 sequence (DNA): TGCGCCAGCAGCCATACAGGGGTGAGGGCCAAAAACATTCAGTACTTC. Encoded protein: CASSHTGVRAKNIQYF.

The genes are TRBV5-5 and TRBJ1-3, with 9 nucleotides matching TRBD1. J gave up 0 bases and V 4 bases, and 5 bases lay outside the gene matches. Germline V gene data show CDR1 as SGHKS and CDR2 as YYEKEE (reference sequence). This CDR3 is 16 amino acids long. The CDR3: CASSRTGEGSGNTIYF. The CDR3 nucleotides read TGTGCCAGCAGCAGGACAGGGGAAGGCTCTGGAAACACCATATATTTT.

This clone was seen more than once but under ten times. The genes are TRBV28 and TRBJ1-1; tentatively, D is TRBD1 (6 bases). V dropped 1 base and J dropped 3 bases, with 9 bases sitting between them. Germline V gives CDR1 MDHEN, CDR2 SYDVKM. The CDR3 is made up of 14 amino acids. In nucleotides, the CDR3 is TGTGCCAGCAGTTTATACCCAGGGGACACTGAAGCTTTCTTT. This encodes CASSLYPGDTEAFF. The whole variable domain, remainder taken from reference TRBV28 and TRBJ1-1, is DVKVTQSSRYLVKRTGEKVFLECVQDMDHENMFWYRQDPGLGLRLIYFSYDVKMKEKGDIPEGYSVSREKKERFSLILESASTNQTSMYLCASSLYPGDTEAFFGQGTRLTVV.

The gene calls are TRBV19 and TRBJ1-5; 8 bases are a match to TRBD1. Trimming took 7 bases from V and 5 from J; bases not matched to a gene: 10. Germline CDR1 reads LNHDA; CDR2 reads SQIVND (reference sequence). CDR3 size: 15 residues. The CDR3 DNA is TGTGCCAGTATCCCACAGGGGGGATCCGATCAGCCCCAGCATTTT. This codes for CASIPQGGSDQPQHF.

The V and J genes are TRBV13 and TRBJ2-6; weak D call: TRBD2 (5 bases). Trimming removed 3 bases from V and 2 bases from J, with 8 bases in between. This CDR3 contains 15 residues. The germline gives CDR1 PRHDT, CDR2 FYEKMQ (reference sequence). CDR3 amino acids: CASSFREAGANVLTF. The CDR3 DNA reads TGTGCCAGCAGCTTCCGGGAAGCTGGGGCCAACGTCCTGACTTTC.

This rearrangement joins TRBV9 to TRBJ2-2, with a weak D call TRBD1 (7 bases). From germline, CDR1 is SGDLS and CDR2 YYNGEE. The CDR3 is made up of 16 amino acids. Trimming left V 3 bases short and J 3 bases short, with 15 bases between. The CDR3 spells CASSAWQGGYTGELFF. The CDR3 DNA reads TGTGCCAGCAGCGCGTGGCAGGGGGGATACACCGGGGAGCTGTTTTTT. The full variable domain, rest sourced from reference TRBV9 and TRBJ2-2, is DSGVTQTPKHLITATGQRVTLRCSPRSGDLSVYWYQQSLDQGLQFLIQYYNGEERAKGNILERFSAQQFPDLHSELNLSSLELGDSALYFCASSAWQGGYTGELFFGEGSRLTVL.

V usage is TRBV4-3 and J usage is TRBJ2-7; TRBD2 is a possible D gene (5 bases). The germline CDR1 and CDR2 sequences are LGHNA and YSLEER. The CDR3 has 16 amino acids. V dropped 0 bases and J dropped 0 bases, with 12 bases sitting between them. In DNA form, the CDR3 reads TGCGCCAGCAGCCAAGATTCACGGGGTCTCTCCTACGAGCAGTACTTC. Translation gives CASSQDSRGLSYEQYF.

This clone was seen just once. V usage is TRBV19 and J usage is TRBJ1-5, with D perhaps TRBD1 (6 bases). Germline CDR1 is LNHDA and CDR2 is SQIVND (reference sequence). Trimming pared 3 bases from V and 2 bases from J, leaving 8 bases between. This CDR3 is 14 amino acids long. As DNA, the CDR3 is TGTGCCAGTAGTATGGCAGGGGGCAATCAGCCCCAGCATTTT. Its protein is CASSMAGGNQPQHF.

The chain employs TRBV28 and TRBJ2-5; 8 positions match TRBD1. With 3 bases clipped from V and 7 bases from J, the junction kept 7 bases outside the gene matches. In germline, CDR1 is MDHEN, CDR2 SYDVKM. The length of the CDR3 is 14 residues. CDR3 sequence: CASSFGQGSRTQYF. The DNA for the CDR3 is TGTGCCAGCAGTTTTGGACAGGGATCGAGGACCCAGTACTTC.

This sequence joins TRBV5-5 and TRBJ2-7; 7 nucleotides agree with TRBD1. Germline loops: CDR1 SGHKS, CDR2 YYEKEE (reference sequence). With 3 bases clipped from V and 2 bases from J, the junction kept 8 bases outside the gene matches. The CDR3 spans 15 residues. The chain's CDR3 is CASSSGQDPTYEQYF. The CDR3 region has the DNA TGTGCCAGCAGCTCCGGACAGGATCCTACCTACGAGCAGTACTTC.

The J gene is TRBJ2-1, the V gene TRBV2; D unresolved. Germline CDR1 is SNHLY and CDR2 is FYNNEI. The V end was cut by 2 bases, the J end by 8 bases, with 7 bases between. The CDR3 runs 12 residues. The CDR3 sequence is CASSEMRYEQFF. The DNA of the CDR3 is TGTGCCAGCAGTGAAATGAGGTATGAGCAGTTCTTC.

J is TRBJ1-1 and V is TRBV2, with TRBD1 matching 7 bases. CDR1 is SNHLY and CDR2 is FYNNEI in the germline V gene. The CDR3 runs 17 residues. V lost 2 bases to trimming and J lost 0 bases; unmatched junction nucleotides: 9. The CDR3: CASSESGQTFLNTEAFF. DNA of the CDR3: TGTGCCAGCAGTGAATCGGGACAGACTTTTTTGAACACTGAAGCTTTCTTT.

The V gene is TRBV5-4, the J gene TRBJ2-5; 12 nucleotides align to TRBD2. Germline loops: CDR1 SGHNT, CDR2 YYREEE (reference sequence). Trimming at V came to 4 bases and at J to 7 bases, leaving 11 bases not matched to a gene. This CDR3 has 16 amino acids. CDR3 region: CASSASTSGSWVTQYF. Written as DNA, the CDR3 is TGTGCCAGCAGCGCCTCGACTAGCGGGAGCTGGGTGACCCAGTACTTC.

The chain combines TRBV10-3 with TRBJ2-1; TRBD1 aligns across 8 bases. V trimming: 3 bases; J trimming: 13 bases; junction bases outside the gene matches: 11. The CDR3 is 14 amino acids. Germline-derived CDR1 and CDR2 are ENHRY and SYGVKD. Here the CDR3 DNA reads TGTGCCATCAGTGACAAGACAGGGGCCCCCTTTCAGTTCTTC. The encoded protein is CAISDKTGAPFQFF.

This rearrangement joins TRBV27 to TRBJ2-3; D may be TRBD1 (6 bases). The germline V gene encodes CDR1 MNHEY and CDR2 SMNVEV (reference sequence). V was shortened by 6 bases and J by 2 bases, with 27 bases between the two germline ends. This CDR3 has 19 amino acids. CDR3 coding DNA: TGTGCCAGCAGGGGGAAGAAGGGGGAAACAGGCCACCTCACAGATACGCAGTATTTT. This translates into CASRGKKGETGHLTDTQYF.

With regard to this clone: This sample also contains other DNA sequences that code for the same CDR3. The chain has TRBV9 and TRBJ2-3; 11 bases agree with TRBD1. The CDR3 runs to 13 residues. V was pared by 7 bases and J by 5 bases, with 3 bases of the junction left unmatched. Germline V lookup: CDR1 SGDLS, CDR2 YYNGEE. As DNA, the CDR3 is TGTGCCAGCTCCGGGACAGGGGGAGATACGCAGTATTTT. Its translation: CASSGTGGDTQYF.

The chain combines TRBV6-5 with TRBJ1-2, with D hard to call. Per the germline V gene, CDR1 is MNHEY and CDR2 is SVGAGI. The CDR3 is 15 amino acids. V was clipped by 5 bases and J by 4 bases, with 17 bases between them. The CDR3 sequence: CASSPVSGVIYGYTF. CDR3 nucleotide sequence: TGTGCCAGCAGTCCCGTATCCGGGGTGATCTATGGCTACACCTTC.

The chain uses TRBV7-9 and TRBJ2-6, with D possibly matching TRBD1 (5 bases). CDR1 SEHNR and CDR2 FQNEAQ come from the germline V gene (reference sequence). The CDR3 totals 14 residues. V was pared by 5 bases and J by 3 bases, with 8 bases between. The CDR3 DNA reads TGTGCCAGCAGCCCAGGGTTTGGGGCCAACGTCCTGACTTTC. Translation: CASSPGFGANVLTF.

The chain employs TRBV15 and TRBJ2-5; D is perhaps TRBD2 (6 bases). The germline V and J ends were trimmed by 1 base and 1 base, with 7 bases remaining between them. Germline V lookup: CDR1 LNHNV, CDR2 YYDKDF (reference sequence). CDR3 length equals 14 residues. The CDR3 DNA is TGTGCCACCAGCAGAGGACTAGTCCAAGAGACCCAGTACTTC. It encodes CATSRGLVQETQYF.

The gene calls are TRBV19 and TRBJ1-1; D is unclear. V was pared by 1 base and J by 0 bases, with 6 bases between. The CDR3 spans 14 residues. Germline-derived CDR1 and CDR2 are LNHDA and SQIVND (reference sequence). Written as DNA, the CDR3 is TGTGCCAGTAGTATAGGGGCGATGAACACTGAAGCTTTCTTT. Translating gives CASSIGAMNTEAFF.

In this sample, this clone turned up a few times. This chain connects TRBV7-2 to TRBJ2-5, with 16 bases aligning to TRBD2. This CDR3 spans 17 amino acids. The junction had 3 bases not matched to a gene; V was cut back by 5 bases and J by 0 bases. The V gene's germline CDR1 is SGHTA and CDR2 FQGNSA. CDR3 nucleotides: TGTGCCAGCAGCCCGGGACTAGCGGGGGGGTACCAAGAGACCCAGTACTTC. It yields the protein CASSPGLAGGYQETQYF.

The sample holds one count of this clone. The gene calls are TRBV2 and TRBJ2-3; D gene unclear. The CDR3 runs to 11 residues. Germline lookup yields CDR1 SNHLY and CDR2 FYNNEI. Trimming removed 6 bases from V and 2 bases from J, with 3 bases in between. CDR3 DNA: TGTGCCAGCAGGGCCACAGATACGCAGTATTTT. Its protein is CASRATDTQYF.

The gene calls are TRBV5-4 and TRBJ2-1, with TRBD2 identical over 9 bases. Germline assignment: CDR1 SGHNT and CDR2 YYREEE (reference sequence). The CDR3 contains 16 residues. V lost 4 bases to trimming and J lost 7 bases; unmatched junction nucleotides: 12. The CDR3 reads CASSPRTSESGNEQFF. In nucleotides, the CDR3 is TGTGCCAGCAGCCCCCGGACTAGCGAGAGTGGAAATGAGCAGTTCTTC.

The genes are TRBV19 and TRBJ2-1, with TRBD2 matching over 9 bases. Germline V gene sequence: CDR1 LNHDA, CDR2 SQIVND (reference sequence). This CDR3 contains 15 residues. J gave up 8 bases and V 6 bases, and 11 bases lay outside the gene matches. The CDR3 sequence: CASRWLAGGSDEQFF. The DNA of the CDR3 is TGTGCCAGTAGGTGGCTGGCGGGGGGGTCGGATGAGCAGTTCTTC.